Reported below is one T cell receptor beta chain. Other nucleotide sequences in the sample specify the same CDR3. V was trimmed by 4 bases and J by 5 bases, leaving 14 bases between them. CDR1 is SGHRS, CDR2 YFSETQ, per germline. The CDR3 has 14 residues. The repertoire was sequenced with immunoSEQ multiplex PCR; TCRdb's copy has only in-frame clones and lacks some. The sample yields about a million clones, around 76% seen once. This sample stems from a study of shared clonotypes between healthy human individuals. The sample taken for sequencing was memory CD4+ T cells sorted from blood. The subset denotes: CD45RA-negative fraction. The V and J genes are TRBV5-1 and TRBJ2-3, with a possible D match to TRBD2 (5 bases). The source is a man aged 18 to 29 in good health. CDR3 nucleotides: TGCGCCAGCAGCCCCCCGGGTGCGGGAGATACGCAGTATTTT. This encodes CASSPPGAGDTQYF.